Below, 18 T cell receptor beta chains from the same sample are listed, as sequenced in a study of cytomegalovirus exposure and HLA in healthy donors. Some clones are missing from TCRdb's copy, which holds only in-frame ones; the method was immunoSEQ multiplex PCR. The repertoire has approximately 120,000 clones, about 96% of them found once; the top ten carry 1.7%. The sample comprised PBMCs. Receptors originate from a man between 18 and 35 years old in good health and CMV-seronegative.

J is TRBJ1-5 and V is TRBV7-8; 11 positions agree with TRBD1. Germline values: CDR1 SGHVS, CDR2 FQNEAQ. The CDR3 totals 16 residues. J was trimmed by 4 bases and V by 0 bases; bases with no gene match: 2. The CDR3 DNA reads TGTGCCAGCAGCTTAGCCGGGACAGGGGGTAATCAGCCCCAGCATTTT. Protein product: CASSLAGTGGNQPQHF.

Here the CDR3 reads CASSETGYGYTF. In DNA form, the CDR3 reads TGTGCCAGCAGTGAGACAGGATATGGCTACACCTTC. V and J are TRBV6-5 and TRBJ1-2; weak D call: TRBD1 (6 bases). The germline V and J ends were trimmed by 5 bases and 5 bases, with 9 bases remaining between them. Germline V gene lookup returns CDR1 MNHEY and CDR2 SVGAGI. The CDR3 contains 12 residues.

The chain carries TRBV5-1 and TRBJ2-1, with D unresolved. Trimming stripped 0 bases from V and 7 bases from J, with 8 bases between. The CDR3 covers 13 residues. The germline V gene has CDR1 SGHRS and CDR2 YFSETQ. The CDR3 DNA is TGCGCCAGCAGCTTGGGTGACGGGAATGAGCAGTTCTTC. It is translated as CASSLGDGNEQFF.

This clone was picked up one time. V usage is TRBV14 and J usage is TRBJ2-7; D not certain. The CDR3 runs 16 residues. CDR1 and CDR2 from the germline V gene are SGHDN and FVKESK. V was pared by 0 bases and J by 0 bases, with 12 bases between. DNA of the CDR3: TGTGCCAGCAGCCAAGATACCCAGTCCCTCTCCTACGAGCAGTACTTC. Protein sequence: CASSQDTQSLSYEQYF.

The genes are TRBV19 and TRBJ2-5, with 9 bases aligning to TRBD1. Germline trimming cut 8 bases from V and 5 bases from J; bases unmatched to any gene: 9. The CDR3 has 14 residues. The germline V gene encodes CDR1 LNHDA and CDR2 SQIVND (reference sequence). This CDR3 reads CASAQNRGRETQYF. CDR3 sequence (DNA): TGTGCCAGTGCTCAGAACAGGGGGCGTGAGACCCAGTACTTC.

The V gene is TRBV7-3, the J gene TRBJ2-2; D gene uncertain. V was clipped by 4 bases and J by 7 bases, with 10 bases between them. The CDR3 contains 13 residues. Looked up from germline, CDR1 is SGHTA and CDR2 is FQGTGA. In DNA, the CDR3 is TGTGCCAGCAGCTCTAACCCGAACGGGGAGCTGTTTTTT. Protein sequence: CASSSNPNGELFF.

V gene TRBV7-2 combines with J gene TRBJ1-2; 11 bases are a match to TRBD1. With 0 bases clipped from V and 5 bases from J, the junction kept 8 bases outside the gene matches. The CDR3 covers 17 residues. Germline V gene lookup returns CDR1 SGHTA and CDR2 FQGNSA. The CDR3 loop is CASSLAGGQGARYGYTF. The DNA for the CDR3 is TGTGCCAGCAGCTTAGCCGGAGGACAGGGGGCGAGGTATGGCTACACCTTC.

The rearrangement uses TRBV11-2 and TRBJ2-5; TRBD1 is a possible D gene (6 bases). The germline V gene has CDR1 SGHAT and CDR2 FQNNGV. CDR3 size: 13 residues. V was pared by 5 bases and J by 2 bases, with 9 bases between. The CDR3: CASSQGTQETQYF. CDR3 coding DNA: TGTGCCAGCAGCCAAGGGACACAAGAGACCCAGTACTTC.

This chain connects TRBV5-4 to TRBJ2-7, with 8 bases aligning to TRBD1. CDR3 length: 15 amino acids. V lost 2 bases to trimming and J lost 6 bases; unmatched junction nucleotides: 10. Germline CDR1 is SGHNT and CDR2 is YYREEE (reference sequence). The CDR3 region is CASSLPGGPSREQYF. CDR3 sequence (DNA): TGTGCCAGCAGCTTACCAGGGGGCCCTTCGCGCGAGCAGTACTTC.

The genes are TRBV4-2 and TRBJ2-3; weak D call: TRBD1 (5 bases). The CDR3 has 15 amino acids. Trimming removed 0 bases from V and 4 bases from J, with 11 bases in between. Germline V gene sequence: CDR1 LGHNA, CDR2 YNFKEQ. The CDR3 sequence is CASSQDGQGADTQYF. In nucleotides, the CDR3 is TGTGCCAGCAGCCAAGATGGTCAGGGCGCAGATACGCAGTATTTT.

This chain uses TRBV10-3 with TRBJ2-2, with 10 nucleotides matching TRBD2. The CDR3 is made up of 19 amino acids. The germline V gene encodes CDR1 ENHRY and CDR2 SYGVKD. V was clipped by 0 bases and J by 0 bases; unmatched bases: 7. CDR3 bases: TGTGCCATCAGTGAGTCGACAATAGGGACTAGCGCGAACACCGGGGAGCTGTTTTTT. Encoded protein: CAISESTIGTSANTGELFF.

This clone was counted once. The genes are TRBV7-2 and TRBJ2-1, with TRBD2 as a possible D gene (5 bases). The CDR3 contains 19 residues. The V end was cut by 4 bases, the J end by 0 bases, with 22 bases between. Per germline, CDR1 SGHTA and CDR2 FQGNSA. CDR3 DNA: TGTGCCAGCAGCTCCACCGGAATTAGGGCGGGCCGCTCCTACAATGAGCAGTTCTTC. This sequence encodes CASSSTGIRAGRSYNEQFF.

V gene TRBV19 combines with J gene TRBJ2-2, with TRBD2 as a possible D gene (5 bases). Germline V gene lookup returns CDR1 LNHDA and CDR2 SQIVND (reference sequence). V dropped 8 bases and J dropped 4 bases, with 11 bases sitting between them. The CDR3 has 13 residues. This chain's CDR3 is CASQDSLTGELFF. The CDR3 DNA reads TGTGCCAGTCAGGACTCCCTCACCGGGGAGCTGTTTTTT.

The CDR3 protein is CASSYTSGSGGEQFF. The CDR3 coding sequence is TGTGCCAGCAGCTACACTAGCGGCTCCGGGGGTGAGCAGTTCTTC. The chain uses TRBV7-9 and TRBJ2-1; 8 bases are a match to TRBD2. The germline V gene encodes CDR1 SEHNR and CDR2 FQNEAQ (reference sequence). The J segment lost 9 bases and the V segment lost 4 bases, leaving 11 bases of the junction unmatched. The CDR3 is 15 amino acids.

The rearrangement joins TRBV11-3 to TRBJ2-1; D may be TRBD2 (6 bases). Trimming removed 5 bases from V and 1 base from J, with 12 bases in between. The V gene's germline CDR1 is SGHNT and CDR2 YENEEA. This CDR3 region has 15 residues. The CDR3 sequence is CASSPGLLSYNEQFF. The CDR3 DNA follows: TGTGCCAGCAGCCCGGGACTCCTTTCCTACAATGAGCAGTTCTTC. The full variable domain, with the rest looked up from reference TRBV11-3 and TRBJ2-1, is EAGVVQSPRYKIIEKKQPVAFWCNPISGHNTLYWYLQNLGQGPELLIRYENEEAVDDSQLPKDRFSAERLKGVDSTLKIQPAELGDSAVYLCASSPGLLSYNEQFFGPGTRLTVL.

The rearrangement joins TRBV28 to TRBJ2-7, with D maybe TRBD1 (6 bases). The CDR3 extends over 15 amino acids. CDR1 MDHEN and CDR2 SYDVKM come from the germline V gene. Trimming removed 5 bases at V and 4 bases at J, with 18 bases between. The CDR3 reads CASSPAGDGFYEQYF. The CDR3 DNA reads TGTGCCAGCAGTCCGGCAGGGGATGGGTTTTACGAGCAGTACTTC.

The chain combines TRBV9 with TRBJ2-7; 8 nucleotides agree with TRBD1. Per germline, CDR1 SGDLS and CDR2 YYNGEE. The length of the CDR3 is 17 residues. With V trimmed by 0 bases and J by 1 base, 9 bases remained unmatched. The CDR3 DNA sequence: TGTGCCAGCAGCGTAGCCCCGCAGGGGGCTGGGTCCTACGAGCAGTACTTC. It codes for CASSVAPQGAGSYEQYF.

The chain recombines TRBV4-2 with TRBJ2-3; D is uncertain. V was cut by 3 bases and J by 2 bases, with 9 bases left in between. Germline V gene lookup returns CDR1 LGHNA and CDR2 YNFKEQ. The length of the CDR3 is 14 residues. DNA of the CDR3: TGTGCCAGCAGCCAGGAAGACTTCACAGATACGCAGTATTTT. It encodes CASSQEDFTDTQYF.